These 14 T cell receptor beta chains came from one sample sequenced in a study of CD8 T cells in ankylosing spondylitis. From the 5' RACE reads, TCRdb called clonotypes with MiXCR, one entry per CDR3 protein. The table shows approximately 240,000 distinct CDR3 sequences, with around 25% occurring only once. The sample taken for sequencing was blood, either unsorted or a sorted T cell fraction (not recorded which). These receptors originate from a male donor with ankylosing spondylitis or in good health (not recorded which).

This clonotype was detected ten times or more. The genes are TRBV12-3 or TRBV12-4 and TRBJ2-5; D remains unclear. Trimming took 5 bases from V and 1 from J, leaving 11 bases between them. This CDR3 has 14 residues. The CDR3 spells CASSTRYPQETQYF. The CDR3 DNA sequence: TGTGCCAGCAGTACACGTTACCCCCAAGAGACCCAGTACTTC.

This clonotype was seen many times. The chain has TRBV28 and TRBJ2-3, with TRBD1 identical over 8 bases. With 11 bases clipped from V and 0 bases from J, the junction kept 10 bases outside the gene matches. The length of the CDR3 is 15 residues. Germline CDR1 is MDHEN and CDR2 is SYDVKM. The CDR3 bases are TGTGCCGCCTTACCCGACAGGGGAAGCACAGATACGCAGTATTTT. This gives the protein CAALPDRGSTDTQYF.

This clonotype was counted at least ten times. The V and J genes are TRBV24-1 and TRBJ1-3; TRBD1 aligns across 7 bases. Germline V gives CDR1 KGHDR, CDR2 SFDVKD. The CDR3 runs 15 residues. The V and J ends lost 3 bases and 4 bases, in that order; junction bases with no gene match: 5. The chain's CDR3 is CATSDPPGQGNTIYF. The CDR3 DNA sequence: TGTGCCACCAGTGATCCACCGGGACAGGGAAACACCATATATTTT.

V and J are TRBV20-1 and TRBJ2-7; tentative D call: TRBD2 (6 bases). The CDR3 has 15 residues. V dropped 3 bases and J dropped 6 bases, with 21 bases sitting between them. CDR1 is DFQATT and CDR2 is SNEGSKA in the germline V gene (reference sequence). The CDR3 DNA reads TGCAGTGCTAGTCGGGGGTCGGACTCTTCCGCCGAGCAGTACTTC. This translates into CSASRGSDSSAEQYF.

This clonotype was counted at least ten times. CDR3 coding DNA: TGCAGTGCTGAGACTAGCGGGACTCAAGAGACCCAGTACTTC. Protein sequence: CSAETSGTQETQYF. The rearrangement uses TRBV20-1 and TRBJ2-5; TRBD2 agrees at 11 bases. This CDR3 contains 14 residues. V shed 5 bases, J shed 2 bases, and the junction held 4 bases outside the gene matches. Germline V CDR1 and CDR2: DFQATT, SNEGSKA (reference sequence).

This chain uses TRBV20-1 with TRBJ2-5, with a tentative D call TRBD2 (6 bases). Germline CDR1 and CDR2: DFQATT and SNEGSKA (reference sequence). The CDR3 is 15 amino acids. Trimming stripped 3 bases from V and 1 base from J, with 15 bases between. The CDR3 is CSARDGLYGQETQYF. As DNA, the CDR3 is TGCAGTGCTAGGGATGGACTATACGGCCAAGAGACCCAGTACTTC.

The chain carries TRBV20-1 and TRBJ2-7; D is unresolved. Germline values: CDR1 DFQATT, CDR2 SNEGSKA (reference sequence). V was cut by 3 bases and J by 2 bases, with 8 bases left in between. The CDR3 runs to 12 residues. DNA for the CDR3: TGCAGTGCTAGGGTCCCCCCCTACGAGCAGTACTTC. Translation gives CSARVPPYEQYF.

The CDR3 nucleotides read TGTGCCACCAGCAGTCGGACAGGGTTCACAGATACGCAGTATTTT. Residues: CATSSRTGFTDTQYF. The rearrangement uses TRBV15 and TRBJ2-3; 8 bases are a match to TRBD1. The junction had 4 bases not matched to a gene; V was cut back by 3 bases and J by 2 bases. CDR1 is LNHNV and CDR2 is YYDKDF in the germline V gene (reference sequence). The CDR3 loop spans 15 amino acids.

In this sample, this clonotype turned up once. The V gene is TRBV5-1, the J gene TRBJ1-5; D not resolved. CDR1 and CDR2 from the germline V gene are SGHRS and YFSETQ. The V end was cut by 5 bases, the J end by 3 bases, with 9 bases between. The CDR3 runs to 13 residues. The CDR3 DNA sequence: TGCGCCAGCAGATCCGTCCCCAATCAGCCCCAGCATTTT. Its translation: CASRSVPNQPQHF.

Of note for this clonotype: This may be a read error, as it is one base from a much larger clone. The chain recombines TRBV5-5 with TRBJ2-1, with D hard to call. Germline V gene data show CDR1 as SGHKS and CDR2 as YYEKEE (reference sequence). The CDR3 loop spans 16 amino acids. V lost 4 bases to trimming and J lost 1 base, with 15 bases between them. Here the CDR3 reads CASSLRLRASYNEQFF. The CDR3 DNA reads TGTGCCAGCAGCCTCCGACTCAGAGCATCCTACAATGAGCAGTTCTTC.

The genes are TRBV6-5 and TRBJ2-7, with D perhaps matching TRBD2 (5 bases). Germline lookup yields CDR1 MNHEY and CDR2 SVGAGI. CDR3 length: 14 residues. V gave up 0 bases and J gave up 6 bases, with 12 bases separating them. The CDR3 spells CASSYSPGSPEQYF. In nucleotides, the CDR3 is TGTGCCAGCAGTTACTCTCCGGGGAGTCCCGAGCAGTACTTC.

V and J are TRBV2 and TRBJ1-6, with D hard to call. The V gene's germline CDR1 is SNHLY and CDR2 FYNNEI. Trimming shortened V by 6 bases and J by 11 bases, and 11 bases separated the two germline ends. The CDR3 length is 12 residues. CDR3 DNA: TGTGCCAGCAGAGAAAGTGGGACACCCCTCCACTTT. Protein sequence: CASRESGTPLHF.

This clonotype was seen many times. The CDR3 sequence is CSARLGRGDEQFF. The CDR3 DNA is TGCAGTGCTAGGCTTGGCAGGGGGGATGAGCAGTTCTTC. V usage is TRBV20-1 and J usage is TRBJ2-1, with D possibly matching TRBD1 (7 bases). CDR3 size: 13 residues. In germline, CDR1 is DFQATT, CDR2 SNEGSKA (reference sequence). Trimming removed 3 bases at V and 8 bases at J, with 14 bases between.

The chain has TRBV10-3 and TRBJ2-7; 11 bases match TRBD2. Germline-derived CDR1 and CDR2 are ENHRY and SYGVKD. This CDR3 contains 12 residues. V shed 10 bases and J 4 bases; nucleotides not matched to a gene: 3. The CDR3 DNA is TGTGCCAGTAGCGGGGGGGAGTACGAGCAGTACTTC. Translating it yields CASSGGEYEQYF.